What follows are 3 T cell receptor beta chains derived from one specimen sequenced in a study of blood T cell repertoires in COVID-19 (dated by TCRdb to 2019 to 2021). Libraries were constructed by the immunoSEQ multiplex PCR assay. As stored in TCRdb, this immuneACCESS dataset retains in-frame rearrangements with V and J assigned. A fraction of the clones does not appear; measured against another copy, unresolved V genes explain less than half of the discrepancy, and the remainder lacks a known reason. Recorded for this sample are approximately 300,000 clones; about 85% of them occurred a single time. Together, the top ten hold approximately 6% of the sample. Sequenced sample: PBMCs or T cells enriched from blood (not recorded which). These receptor sequences come from a woman under 40 who had recovered from COVID-19.

V is TRBV25-1 and J is TRBJ2-3; D is possibly TRBD1 (6 bases). With 8 bases removed from V and 8 bases from J, the gap between germline ends came to 17 bases. The CDR3 consists of 13 residues. The germline V gene has CDR1 MGHDK and CDR2 SYGVNS. CDR3 in amino acids: CASLEWGQVTQYF. The CDR3 DNA reads TGTGCCAGCCTAGAATGGGGGCAAGTTACGCAGTATTTT.

The chain has TRBV5-5 and TRBJ1-3; D gene ambiguous. CDR1 and CDR2 from the germline V gene are SGHKS and YYEKEE (reference sequence). The CDR3 extends over 15 amino acids. Trimming removed 6 bases at V and 1 base at J, with 14 bases between. The CDR3 spells CASTYGVSSGNTIYF. In nucleotides, the CDR3 is TGTGCCAGCACTTACGGGGTTTCTTCTGGAAACACCATATATTTT.

J is TRBJ1-3 and V is TRBV12-5, with 8 bases matching TRBD1. V lost 5 bases to trimming and J lost 2 bases; unmatched junction nucleotides: 2. The germline CDR1 and CDR2 sequences are LGHNT and FRNRAP. CDR3 length: 14 residues. The CDR3 DNA sequence: TGTGCTAGTGGTCCAGGGGGCCCTGGAAACACCATATATTTT. The encoded protein is CASGPGGPGNTIYF.